These 21 T cell receptor beta chains originate from one sample sequenced in a study of blood T cells in healthy people across ages (dated by TCRdb to between 2015 and 2016). The library was made by 5' RACE. Sequencing was carried out with an Illumina HiSeq 2500. The second PCR ran for roughly 7 to 11 cycles and used a J-beta primer mix along with a sample-barcoded 5' primer. Clones were called with MiXCR by TCRdb after fastp trimmed the public reads at Q25, and only in-frame beta chains were retained. Rows with one shared CDR3 protein collapse into an entry with the most common genes and DNA. Counted in this sample were approximately 1.5 million distinct CDR3 sequences; roughly a third of them appeared once. The ten largest clones take up around 11% of the sample. The sample taken for sequencing was blood. These receptors came from a woman in her twenties or thirties in good health.

The chain carries TRBV11-2 and TRBJ2-5; possibly TRBD2 for D (6 bases). V lost 4 bases, J lost 3 bases, and 15 bases lay in between. Looked up from germline, CDR1 is SGHAT and CDR2 is FQNNGV. CDR3 length: 15 residues. The CDR3 here is CASSSDGGVKETQYF. CDR3 nucleotides: TGTGCCAGCAGCTCCGACGGGGGAGTAAAAGAGACCCAGTACTTC. The entire variable domain, with the rest obtained from reference TRBV11-2 and TRBJ2-5, is as follows: EAGVAQSPRYKIIEKRQSVAFWCNPISGHATLYWYQQILGQGPKLLIQFQNNGVVDDSQLPKDRFSAERLKGVDSTLKIQPAKLEDSAVYLCASSSDGGVKETQYFGPGTRLLVL.

V gene TRBV28 combines with J gene TRBJ2-7; TRBD1 matches at 10 bases. This CDR3 has 15 amino acids. Per germline, CDR1 MDHEN and CDR2 SYDVKM. Trimming took 5 bases from V and 6 from J; bases not matched to a gene: 10. The CDR3 nucleotides are TGTGCCAGCAGTCAGAAAGACAGGGGGCGCTTCGAGCAGTACTTC. As protein: CASSQKDRGRFEQYF.

This clonotype was counted at least ten times. CDR3 nucleotides: TGCGCCAGCAGCCTGACGGAACAAGAGACCCAGTACTTC. Translation gives CASSLTEQETQYF. The chain employs TRBV4-1 and TRBJ2-5; D is undetermined. The germline gives CDR1 MGHRA, CDR2 YSYEKL. This CDR3 has 13 residues. V shed 4 bases and J shed 2 bases, with 8 bases lying between them.

In DNA, the CDR3 is TGTGCCAGCAGAACCCGGGACAGGGCCACTGAAGCTTTCTTT. This encodes CASRTRDRATEAFF. The chain links TRBV6-1 to TRBJ1-1; 9 bases match TRBD1. The CDR3 is made up of 14 amino acids. Germline CDR1 reads MNHNS; CDR2 reads SASEGT. The J segment lost 4 bases and the V segment lost 6 bases, leaving 6 bases of the junction unmatched.

The V gene is TRBV5-1, the J gene TRBJ1-2, with 9 bases that match TRBD1. The CDR3 consists of 16 residues. Unmatched junction bases numbered 8, after V lost 2 bases and J lost 3 bases. Germline CDR1 reads SGHRS; CDR2 reads YFSETQ. The CDR3 loop reads CASSLRSRQGDYGYTF. CDR3 DNA: TGCGCCAGCAGCTTAAGGTCACGACAGGGGGACTATGGCTACACCTTC.

As regards this clonotype: An end of the junction differs from the germline gene, which may be a read error. The V gene is TRBV9, the J gene TRBJ2-1; D perhaps matches TRBD2 (6 bases). Germline-derived CDR1 and CDR2 are SGDLS and YYNGEE. There are 15 residues in the CDR3. The CDR3 is CASSEDGDSYNERFF. CDR3 sequence (DNA): TGTGCCAGCAGCGAGGACGGGGACTCCTACAATGAGCGGTTCTTC.

This clonotype was counted between two and nine times. The rearrangement uses TRBV15 and TRBJ2-1; D is ambiguous. Trimming removed 3 bases from V and 5 bases from J, with 8 bases in between. Germline V gene lookup returns CDR1 LNHNV and CDR2 YYDKDF (reference sequence). This CDR3 contains 13 residues. DNA of the CDR3: TGTGCCACCAGCAGGGAGATGCACAATGAGCAGTTCTTC. It codes for CATSREMHNEQFF.

J is TRBJ1-2 and V is TRBV30; a weak D match, TRBD1 (5 bases). The CDR3 extends over 14 amino acids. The germline V gene has CDR1 GTSNPN and CDR2 SVGIG (reference sequence). With 3 bases removed from V and 4 bases from J, the gap between germline ends came to 15 bases. CDR3 bases: TGTGCCTGGAGCAGGGACTACGGGGGCTATGGCTACACCTTC. Protein sequence: CAWSRDYGGYGYTF. Full variable domain (missing parts from reference TRBV30 and TRBJ1-2): SQTIHQWPATLVQPVGSPLSLECTVEGTSNPNLYWYRQAAGRGLQLLFYSVGIGQISSEVPQNLSASRPQDRQFILSSKKLLLSDSGFYLCAWSRDYGGYGYTFGSGTRLTVV.

The J gene is TRBJ2-1, the V gene TRBV7-6, with 8 bases identical to TRBD2. Germline V gene sequence: CDR1 SGHVS, CDR2 FNYEAQ. V was pared by 4 bases and J by 5 bases, with 10 bases of the junction left unmatched. CDR3 length: 16 residues. The CDR3 bases are TGTGCCAGCAGCTCCGCCGGGAGGGTGATTAACAATGAGCAGTTCTTC. This gives the protein CASSSAGRVINNEQFF.

The chain is built from TRBV5-1 and TRBJ1-2; D is unresolved. From germline, CDR1 is SGHRS and CDR2 YFSETQ. V was trimmed by 2 bases and J by 6 bases, leaving 11 bases between them. This CDR3 comprises 13 residues. The CDR3 nucleotides read TGCGCCAGCAGCTTATCGTTTGTAGATGGCTACACCTTC. The encoded protein is CASSLSFVDGYTF.

The chain has TRBV11-2 and TRBJ1-2; D might be TRBD1 (6 bases). Trimming left V 5 bases short and J 7 bases short, with 26 bases between. From germline, CDR1 is SGHAT and CDR2 FQNNGV. CDR3 length: 17 amino acids. This chain's CDR3 is CASSPRWDKGLLAGYTF. The CDR3 DNA sequence: TGTGCCAGCAGCCCCCGGTGGGACAAGGGTCTATTGGCTGGCTACACCTTC.

There are a few counts of this clonotype. The chain has TRBV28 and TRBJ2-3, with D possibly matching TRBD1 (6 bases). Trimming shortened V by 5 bases and J by 8 bases, and 14 bases separated the two germline ends. CDR3 size: 13 residues. The V gene's germline CDR1 is MDHEN and CDR2 SYDVKM. CDR3 protein: CASSPTGFGTQYF. For the CDR3, the DNA is TGTGCCAGCAGTCCCACAGGGTTTGGTACGCAGTATTTT.

This clonotype has more than one count but fewer than ten. This rearrangement joins TRBV20-1 to TRBJ2-1; no definite D call. Looked up from germline, CDR1 is DFQATT and CDR2 is SNEGSKA (reference sequence). Trimming removed 0 bases at V and 7 bases at J, with 16 bases between. This CDR3 has 15 residues. The DNA for the CDR3 is TGCAGTGCTAGAGATTCAGCCCAGTCCGGGAATGAGCAGTTCTTC. This translates into CSARDSAQSGNEQFF.

This clonotype was picked up a small number of times. The chain uses TRBV20-1 and TRBJ2-1; D not resolved. The CDR3 length is 12 residues. CDR1 is DFQATT, CDR2 SNEGSKA, per germline (reference sequence). The V end was cut by 3 bases, the J end by 7 bases, with 10 bases between. CDR3: CSASRRGNEQFF. CDR3 sequence (DNA): TGCAGTGCTAGTAGGCGTGGGAATGAGCAGTTCTTC.

Comments on this clonotype: Possible read error: a much larger clone is one base away. V and J are TRBV14 and TRBJ2-1; maybe TRBD2 (5 bases). CDR3 size: 14 residues. Looked up from germline, CDR1 is SGHDN and CDR2 is FVKESK. The CDR3 sequence: CAGSVRRRSSEQFF. The CDR3 DNA is TGTGCCGGCAGCGTTCGCCGGAGGTCGAGTGAGCAGTTCTTC.

The V call is TRBV7-2, the J call TRBJ2-7; 11 bases agree with TRBD2. Germline V gives CDR1 SGHTA, CDR2 FQGNSA. The V and J ends lost 4 bases and 3 bases, in that order; junction bases with no gene match: 11. CDR3 length: 17 amino acids. CDR3 residues: CASSSSSGGLRGYEQYF. The DNA of the CDR3 is TGTGCCAGCAGCTCCTCTAGCGGGGGGCTACGGGGCTACGAGCAGTACTTC.

This rearrangement joins TRBV6-1 to TRBJ1-1; D is ambiguous. V was shortened by 5 bases and J by 0 bases, with 13 bases between the two germline ends. Germline CDR1 MNHNS, CDR2 SASEGT. The CDR3 sequence is 15 residues long. This chain's CDR3 is CASSQGHQLNTEAFF. CDR3 DNA: TGTGCCAGCAGTCAAGGGCATCAGTTGAACACTGAAGCTTTCTTT.

The chain joins TRBV5-1 to TRBJ2-3, with 11 bases lining up with TRBD2. The germline V gene encodes CDR1 SGHRS and CDR2 YFSETQ. This CDR3 has 15 amino acids. Trimming removed 5 bases from V and 4 bases from J; junction bases left unmatched: 6. The CDR3 is CASRQLAGGADTQYF. The CDR3 nucleotides read TGCGCCAGCAGACAGCTAGCGGGGGGCGCAGATACGCAGTATTTT.

V usage is TRBV27 and J usage is TRBJ2-4, with TRBD1 identical over 9 bases. The J call may be faulty, since TRBJ2-7 better matches the DNA end. The germline gives CDR1 MNHEY, CDR2 SMNVEV (reference sequence). The CDR3 length is 16 residues. The CDR3 DNA reads as TGTGCCAGCAGTTTAACCGGGACAGGGACTTTTAACGAGCAGTACTTC. Translating gives CASSLTGTGTFNEQYF.

To note about this clonotype: Compared with germline, one end of the junction differs, possibly owing to a read error. The gene calls are TRBV20-1 and TRBJ1-1; D unresolved. The germline gives CDR1 DFQATT, CDR2 SNEGSKA (reference sequence). The CDR3 runs to 11 residues. The CDR3 sequence: CSAEGDTEAFF. The CDR3 DNA follows: TGCAGTGCAGAGGGAGACACAGAAGCTTTCTTT.

The chain couples TRBV3-1 to TRBJ1-6; D is unclear. The CDR3 is made up of 16 amino acids. Trimming shortened V by 4 bases and J by 0 bases, and 10 bases separated the two germline ends. Germline lookup yields CDR1 LGHDT and CDR2 YNNKEL (reference sequence). CDR3 residues: CASSPLGSSYNSPLHF. CDR3 DNA sequence: TGTGCCAGCAGCCCTTTAGGTAGCTCCTATAATTCACCCCTCCACTTT. The complete variable domain, with remaining parts taken from reference TRBV3-1 and TRBJ1-6, reads DTAVSQTPKYLVTQMGNDKSIKCEQNLGHDTMYWYKQDSKKFLKIMFSYNNKELIINETVPNRFSPKSPDKAHLNLHINSLELGDSAVYFCASSPLGSSYNSPLHFGNGTRLTVT.